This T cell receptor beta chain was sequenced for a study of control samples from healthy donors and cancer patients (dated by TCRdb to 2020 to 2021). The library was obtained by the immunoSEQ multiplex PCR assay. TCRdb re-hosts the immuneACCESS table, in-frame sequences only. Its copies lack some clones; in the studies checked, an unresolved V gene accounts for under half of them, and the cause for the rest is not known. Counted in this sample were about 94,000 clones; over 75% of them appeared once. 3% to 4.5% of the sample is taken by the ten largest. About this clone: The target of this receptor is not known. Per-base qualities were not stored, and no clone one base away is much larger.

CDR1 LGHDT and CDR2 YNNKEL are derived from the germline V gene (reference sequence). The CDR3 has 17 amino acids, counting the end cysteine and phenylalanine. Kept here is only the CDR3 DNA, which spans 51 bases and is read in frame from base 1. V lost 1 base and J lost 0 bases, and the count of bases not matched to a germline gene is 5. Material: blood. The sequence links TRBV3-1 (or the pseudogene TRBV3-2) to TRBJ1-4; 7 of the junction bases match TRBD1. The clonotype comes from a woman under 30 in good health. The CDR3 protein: CASSQVKDRSTNEKLFF. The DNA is TGTGCCAGCAGCCAAGTGAAGGACAGGTCAACTAATGAAAAACTGTTTTTT.